Listed below are T cell receptor beta chains from one sample, sequenced in a study of blood T cell repertoires in COVID-19. Repertoires were generated with immunoSEQ multiplex PCR, while TCRdb's copy carries only in-frame clones and drops some. The table includes tens of thousands of clones, roughly 85% detected once. The sequenced sample was peripheral blood. The receptor source for this set is a woman aged 55-70 years with acute or convalescent COVID-19. The CDR3 runs from the conserved cysteine through the conserved F or W. Some rows mark clone size as missing; the rest say once, few, many or name a class of expanded clone.

clone size: .
J gene: TRBJ1-2
V gene: TRBV5-1
CDR3 protein: CASSLSGTGLGYTF

clone size: .
J gene: TRBJ1-2
V gene: TRBV19
CDR3 protein: CASSITGTGEANYGYTF

clone size: once
J gene: TRBJ1-4
V gene: TRBV28
CDR3 protein: CASTWGTGLEKLFF

clone size: .
J gene: TRBJ1-2
V gene: TRBV5-8
CDR3 protein: CASSLAGYSYYGYTF

clone size: few
J gene: TRBJ1-2
V gene: TRBV30
CDR3 protein: CAADRTNYGYTF

clone size: .
J gene: TRBJ1-1
V gene: TRBV19
CDR3 protein: CASSIARVAEAFF

clone size: .
J gene: TRBJ2-7
V gene: TRBV2
CDR3 protein: CASSPRDRDEQYF

clone size: .
J gene: TRBJ2-7
V gene: TRBV3-1/TRBV3-2
CDR3 protein: CASSPVVSSSYEQYF

clone size: .
J gene: TRBJ2-1
V gene: TRBV14
CDR3 protein: CASSLHKGLAGGKTYNEQFF

clone size: .
J gene: TRBJ2-4
V gene: TRBV28
CDR3 protein: CASSVSYIQYF

clone size: .
J gene: TRBJ1-5
V gene: TRBV27
CDR3 protein: CASSHGQGYQPQHF

clone size: few
J gene: TRBJ1-6
V gene: TRBV7-8
CDR3 protein: CASSLGSFQGGDSPLHF

clone size: .
J gene: TRBJ2-7
V gene: TRBV7-3
CDR3 protein: CASSLILWGLNYELYF

clone size: .
J gene: TRBJ1-1
V gene: TRBV10-1
CDR3 protein: CASSESNRVEAFF

clone size: medium-sized
J gene: TRBJ1-1
V gene: TRBV10-3
CDR3 protein: CAISESGGRGTEAFF

clone size: .
J gene: TRBJ2-2
V gene: TRBV6-5
CDR3 protein: CASTTLAGGSGELFF

clone size: .
J gene: TRBJ1-2
V gene: TRBV10-3
CDR3 protein: CAISTRQDYGYTF

clone size: .
J gene: TRBJ2-7
V gene: TRBV5-3
CDR3 protein: CARSQGLRALTEQYF

clone size: .
J gene: TRBJ2-5
V gene: TRBV9
CDR3 protein: CASSVGLAGDLAGGETQYF

clone size: .
J gene: TRBJ2-3
V gene: TRBV15
CDR3 protein: CATSGGISMRTDTQYF

clone size: .
J gene: TRBJ1-5
V gene: TRBV28
CDR3 protein: CASSGWGQGHNQPQHF

clone size: .
J gene: TRBJ2-1
V gene: TRBV29-1
CDR3 protein: CSVAGTSGRSNEQFF

clone size: .
J gene: TRBJ2-7
V gene: TRBV27
CDR3 protein: CASSTPGLADYEQYF

clone size: few
J gene: TRBJ2-1
V gene: TRBV11-2
CDR3 protein: CASLRPSGGAYNEQFF

clone size: .
J gene: TRBJ1-1
V gene: TRBV5-1
CDR3 protein: CASSLAAGTEAFF

clone size: .
J gene: TRBJ1-2
V gene: TRBV6-1
CDR3 protein: CASSERGQGGGYTF

clone size: once
J gene: TRBJ2-5
V gene: TRBV19
CDR3 protein: CASSNYFGDTQYF

clone size: .
J gene: TRBJ1-3
V gene: TRBV6-1
CDR3 protein: CASSTPSGNTIYF

clone size: .
J gene: TRBJ1-5
V gene: TRBV2
CDR3 protein: CASRFRDRRNQPQHF

clone size: .
J gene: TRBJ1-1
V gene: TRBV5-1
CDR3 protein: CASSLSSLGGQAFF

clone size: .
J gene: TRBJ1-1
V gene: TRBV29-1
CDR3 protein: CSVEPASEAFF

clone size: .
J gene: TRBJ1-3
V gene: TRBV5-1
CDR3 protein: CASSLGTDGNTIYF

clone size: few
J gene: TRBJ1-5
V gene: TRBV6-5
CDR3 protein: CASRRTGGDNQPQHF

clone size: .
J gene: TRBJ2-7
V gene: TRBV10-3
CDR3 protein: CAISPGVAGAYEQYF

clone size: .
J gene: TRBJ2-6
V gene: TRBV19
CDR3 protein: CASSQLAGGSGANVLTF

clone size: .
J gene: TRBJ1-3
V gene: TRBV9
CDR3 protein: CASSGTGRNTIYF

clone size: .
J gene: TRBJ1-5
V gene: TRBV28
CDR3 protein: CASTTPVQGGQPQHF

clone size: .
J gene: TRBJ1-2
V gene: TRBV27
CDR3 protein: CASSLSGQGLDYGYTF

clone size: .
J gene: TRBJ1-1
V gene: TRBV12-3/TRBV12-4
CDR3 protein: CASRSGVNTEAFF

clone size: .
J gene: TRBJ1-6
V gene: TRBV27
CDR3 protein: CASGGLKGTGFSPLHF

clone size: .
J gene: TRBJ1-6
V gene: TRBV30
CDR3 protein: CAWSSGPGFKFSPLHF

clone size: .
J gene: TRBJ2-3
V gene: TRBV11-2
CDR3 protein: CASSLDRIGTDTQYF

clone size: .
J gene: TRBJ2-3
V gene: TRBV21-1
CDR3 protein: CASSKRGNSTDTQYF

clone size: .
J gene: TRBJ2-3
V gene: TRBV3-1/TRBV3-2
CDR3 protein: CASSQPGTSQDTQYF

clone size: once
J gene: TRBJ2-1
V gene: TRBV5-1
CDR3 protein: CASSLREASSYNEQFF

clone size: .
J gene: TRBJ2-1
V gene: TRBV4-1
CDR3 protein: CASSQVPPRLAYREQFF

clone size: .
J gene: TRBJ1-6
V gene: TRBV14
CDR3 protein: CASSQELLYSPLHF

clone size: once
J gene: TRBJ1-1
V gene: TRBV3-1/TRBV3-2
CDR3 protein: CASSPRTGPTEAFF

clone size: .
J gene: TRBJ2-3
V gene: TRBV18
CDR3 protein: CASSQNEGVADTQYF

clone size: .
J gene: TRBJ2-5
V gene: TRBV2
CDR3 protein: CASSIGLAGVETQYF

clone size: .
J gene: TRBJ1-1
V gene: TRBV6-5
CDR3 protein: CASSFAESNTEAFF

clone size: .
J gene: TRBJ1-4
V gene: TRBV7-6
CDR3 protein: CASSSALIRRATNEKLFF

clone size: .
J gene: TRBJ2-2
V gene: TRBV29-1
CDR3 protein: CSVVFVGRNTGELFF

clone size: .
J gene: TRBJ2-1
V gene: TRBV4-1
CDR3 protein: CASSPMGGPYNEQFF

clone size: .
J gene: TRBJ1-4
V gene: TRBV25-1
CDR3 protein: CASREDRGWEKLFF

clone size: .
J gene: TRBJ2-7
V gene: TRBV4-2
CDR3 protein: CASSHRLAGGYEQYF

clone size: .
J gene: TRBJ1-1
V gene: TRBV18
CDR3 protein: CASSEQGTQNTEAFF

clone size: .
J gene: TRBJ1-1
V gene: TRBV3-1/TRBV3-2
CDR3 protein: CASSTRTGEAFF